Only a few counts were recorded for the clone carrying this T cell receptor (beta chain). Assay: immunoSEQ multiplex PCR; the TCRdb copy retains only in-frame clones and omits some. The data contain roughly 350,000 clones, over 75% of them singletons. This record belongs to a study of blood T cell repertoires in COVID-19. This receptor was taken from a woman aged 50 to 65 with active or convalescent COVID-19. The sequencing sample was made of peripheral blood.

CDR3 loop: CASSARSNQPQHF. The CDR3 nucleotides are TGTGCCAGCAGCGCGAGAAGCAATCAGCCCCAGCATTTT. V gene TRBV6-5 combines with J gene TRBJ1-5, with no clear D. The CDR3 loop spans 13 amino acids. V gave up 6 bases and J gave up 1 base, with 7 bases separating them. Germline values: CDR1 MNHEY, CDR2 SVGAGI.